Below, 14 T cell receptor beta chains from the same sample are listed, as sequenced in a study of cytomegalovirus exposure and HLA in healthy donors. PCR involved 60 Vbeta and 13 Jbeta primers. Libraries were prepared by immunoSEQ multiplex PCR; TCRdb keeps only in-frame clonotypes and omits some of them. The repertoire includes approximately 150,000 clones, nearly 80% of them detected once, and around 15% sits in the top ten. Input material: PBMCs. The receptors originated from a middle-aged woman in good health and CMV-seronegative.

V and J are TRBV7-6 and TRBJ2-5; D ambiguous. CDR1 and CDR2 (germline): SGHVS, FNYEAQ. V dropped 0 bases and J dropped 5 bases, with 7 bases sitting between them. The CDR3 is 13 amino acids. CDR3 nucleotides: TGTGCCAGCAGCTTAGCGTGGCGGGAGACCCAGTACTTC. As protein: CASSLAWRETQYF. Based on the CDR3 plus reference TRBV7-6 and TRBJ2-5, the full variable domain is GAGVSQSPRYKVTKRGQDVALRCDPISGHVSLYWYRQALGQGPEFLTYFNYEAQQDKSGLPNDRFSAERPEGSISTLTIQRTEQRDSAMYRCASSLAWRETQYFGPGTRLLVL.

The CDR3 loop reads CASSSSRGLPNSDTQYF. CDR3 sequence (DNA): TGTGCCAGCAGCTCCTCTAGGGGACTTCCTAATAGCGATACGCAGTATTTT. The chain combines TRBV11-3 with TRBJ2-3, with D maybe TRBD2 (6 bases). This CDR3 is 17 amino acids long. With 4 bases removed from V and 6 bases from J, the gap between germline ends came to 23 bases. Germline V gene lookup returns CDR1 SGHNT and CDR2 YENEEA.

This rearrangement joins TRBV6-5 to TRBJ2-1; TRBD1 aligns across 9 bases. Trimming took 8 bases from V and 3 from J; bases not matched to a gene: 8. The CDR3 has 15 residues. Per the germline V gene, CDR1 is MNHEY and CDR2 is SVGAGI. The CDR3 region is CASAPTGGNYNEQFF. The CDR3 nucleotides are TGTGCCAGCGCTCCGACAGGGGGGAACTACAATGAGCAGTTCTTC.

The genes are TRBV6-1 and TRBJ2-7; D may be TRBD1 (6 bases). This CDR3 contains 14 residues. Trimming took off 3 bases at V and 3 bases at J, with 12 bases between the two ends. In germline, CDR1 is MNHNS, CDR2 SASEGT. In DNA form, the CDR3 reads TGTGCCAGCAGTGATGACAGGAGAGGCTACGAGCAGTACTTC. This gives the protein CASSDDRRGYEQYF.

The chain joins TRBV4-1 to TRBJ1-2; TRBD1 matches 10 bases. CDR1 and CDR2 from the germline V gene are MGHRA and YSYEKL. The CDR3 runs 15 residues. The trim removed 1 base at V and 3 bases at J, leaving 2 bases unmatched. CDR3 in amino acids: CASSQGQGADYGYTF. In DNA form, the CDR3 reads TGCGCCAGCAGCCAAGGACAGGGGGCGGACTATGGCTACACCTTC.

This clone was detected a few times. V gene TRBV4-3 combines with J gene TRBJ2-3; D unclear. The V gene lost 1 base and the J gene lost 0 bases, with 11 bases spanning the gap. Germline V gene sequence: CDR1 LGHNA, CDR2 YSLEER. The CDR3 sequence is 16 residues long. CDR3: CASSQGAARSTDTQYF. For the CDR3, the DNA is TGCGCCAGCAGCCAAGGGGCAGCCAGAAGCACAGATACGCAGTATTTT.

CDR3 bases: TGTGCCAGCAAAGGGACAGAAAACATTCAGTACTTC. Residues: CASKGTENIQYF. The rearrangement joins TRBV6-1 to TRBJ2-4; 7 nucleotides match TRBD1. The germline V gene has CDR1 MNHNS and CDR2 SASEGT. J gave up 5 bases and V 7 bases, and 2 bases lay outside the gene matches. The CDR3 covers 12 residues.

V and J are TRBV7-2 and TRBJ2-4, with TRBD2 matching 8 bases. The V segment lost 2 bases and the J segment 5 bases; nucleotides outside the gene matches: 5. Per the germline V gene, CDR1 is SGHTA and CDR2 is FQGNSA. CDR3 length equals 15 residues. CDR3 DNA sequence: TGTGCCAGCAGCTTAATCGGGGGGGTCGAAAACATTCAGTACTTC. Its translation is CASSLIGGVENIQYF.

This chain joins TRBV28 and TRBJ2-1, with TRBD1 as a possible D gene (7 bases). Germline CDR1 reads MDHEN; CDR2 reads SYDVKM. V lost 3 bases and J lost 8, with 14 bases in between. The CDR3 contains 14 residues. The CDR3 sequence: CASSLTGRLHEQFF. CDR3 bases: TGTGCCAGCAGTTTGACAGGGAGGTTACATGAGCAGTTCTTC.

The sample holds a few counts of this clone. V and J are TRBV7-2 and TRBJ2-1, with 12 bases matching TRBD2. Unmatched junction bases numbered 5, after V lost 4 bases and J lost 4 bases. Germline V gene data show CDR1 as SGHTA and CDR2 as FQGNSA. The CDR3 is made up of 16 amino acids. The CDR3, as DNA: TGTGCCAGCAGCTCCAGGACTAGCGGGGCTTACAATGAGCAGTTCTTC. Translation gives CASSSRTSGAYNEQFF.

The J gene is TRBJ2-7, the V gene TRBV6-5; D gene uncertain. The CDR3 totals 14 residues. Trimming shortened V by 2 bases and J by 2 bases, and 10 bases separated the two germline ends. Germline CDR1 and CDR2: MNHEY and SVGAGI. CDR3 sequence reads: CASSYVNGAYEQYF. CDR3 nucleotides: TGTGCCAGCAGTTACGTCAACGGAGCCTACGAGCAGTACTTC.

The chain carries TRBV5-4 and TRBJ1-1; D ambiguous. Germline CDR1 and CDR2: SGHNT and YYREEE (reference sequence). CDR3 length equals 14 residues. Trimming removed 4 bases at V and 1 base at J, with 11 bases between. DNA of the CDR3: TGTGCCAGCAGCGTAAGCCGGGAGAACACTGAAGCTTTCTTT. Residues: CASSVSRENTEAFF.

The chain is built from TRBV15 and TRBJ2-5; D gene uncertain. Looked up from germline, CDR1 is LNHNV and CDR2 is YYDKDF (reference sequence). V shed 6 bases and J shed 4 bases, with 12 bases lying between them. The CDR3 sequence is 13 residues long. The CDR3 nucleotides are TGTGCCACCAGGAACAGTTATCGAGAGACCCAGTACTTC. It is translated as CATRNSYRETQYF.

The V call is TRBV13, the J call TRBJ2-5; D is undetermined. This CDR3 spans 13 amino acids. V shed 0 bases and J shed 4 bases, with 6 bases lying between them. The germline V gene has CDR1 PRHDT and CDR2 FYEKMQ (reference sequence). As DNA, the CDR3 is TGTGCCAGCAGCTTAGGGCGGATAGAGACCCAGTACTTC. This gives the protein CASSLGRIETQYF.